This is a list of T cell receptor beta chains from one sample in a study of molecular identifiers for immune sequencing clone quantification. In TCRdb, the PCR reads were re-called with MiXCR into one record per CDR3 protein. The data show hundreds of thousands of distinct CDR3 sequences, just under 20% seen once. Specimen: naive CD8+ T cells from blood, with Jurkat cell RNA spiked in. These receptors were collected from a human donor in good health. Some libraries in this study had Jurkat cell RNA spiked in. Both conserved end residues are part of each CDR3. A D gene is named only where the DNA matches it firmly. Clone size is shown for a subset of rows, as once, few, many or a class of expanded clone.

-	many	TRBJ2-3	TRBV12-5	TGTGCTAGTGGTTTGGTGACCACGAGCACAGATACGCAGTATTTT	CASGLVTTSTDTQYF
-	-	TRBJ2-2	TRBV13	TGTGCCGGCACCCGGAGTGGGCAGAGGAACACCGGGGAGCTGTTTTTT	CAGTRSGQRNTGELFF
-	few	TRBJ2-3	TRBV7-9	TGTGCCAGCAGCTCTTATACGTATACGCAGTATTTT	CASSSYTYTQYF
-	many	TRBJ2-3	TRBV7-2	TGTGCCAGCAGCCCCGGAGGGGTCCTCACAGATACGCAGTATTTT	CASSPGGVLTDTQYF
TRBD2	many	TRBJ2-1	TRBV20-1	TGCAGTGCTAGAGATTCCATCGCTAGCGGGAGTACGGGTGAGCAGTTCTTC	CSARDSIASGSTGEQFF
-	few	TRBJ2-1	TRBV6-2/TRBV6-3	TGTGCCAGCAGTACCCGCTCGGAGTACGATGAGCAGTTCTTC	CASSTRSEYDEQFF
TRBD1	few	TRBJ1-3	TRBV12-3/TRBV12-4	TGTGCCAGCAGTGATGGGACAGGGGCTGGAAACACCATATATTTT	CASSDGTGAGNTIYF
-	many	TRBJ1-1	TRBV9	TGTGCCAGCAGCGTAGATGGGGGGGCGAATGAAGCTTTCTTT	CASSVDGGANEAFF
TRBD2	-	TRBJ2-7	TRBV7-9	TGTGCCAGCAGCTGGGGGGCTAGCGGGGCCTCCTACGAGCAGTACTTC	CASSWGASGASYEQYF
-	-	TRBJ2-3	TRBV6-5	TGTGCCAGCAGTATGAACGGGGGCACAGATACGCAGTATTTT	CASSMNGGTDTQYF
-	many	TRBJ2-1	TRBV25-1	TGTGCCAGCAGTGATGATTCCCCCAGTCGCCACAATGAGCAGTTCTTC	CASSDDSPSRHNEQFF
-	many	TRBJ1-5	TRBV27	TGTGCCAGCAGTTTGTCTTGGAATCAGCCCCAGCATTTT	CASSLSWNQPQHF
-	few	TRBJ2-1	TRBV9	TGTGCCAGCAGCGTCGGACTAGGGGGAGGTGAGCAGTTCTTC	CASSVGLGGGEQFF
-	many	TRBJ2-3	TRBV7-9	TGTGCCAGCATCAAGAAGGTGGACTCCCGAGCAGATACGCAGTATTTT	CASIKKVDSRADTQYF
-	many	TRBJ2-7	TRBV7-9	TGTGCCAGCCATACCGCGTATTCCTACGAGCAGTACTTC	CASHTAYSYEQYF
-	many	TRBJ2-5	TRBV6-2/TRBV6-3	TGTGCCAGCAGTTACACACAGGGTCGGGAGACCCAGTACTTC	CASSYTQGRETQYF
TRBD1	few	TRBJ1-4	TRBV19	TGTGCCAGTTACCAGACAGGGGGCACTAATGAAAAACTGTTTTTT	CASYQTGGTNEKLFF
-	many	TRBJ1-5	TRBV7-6	TGTGCCAGCAGCTTAGCCACGGATAGCAATCAGCCCCAGCATTTT	CASSLATDSNQPQHF
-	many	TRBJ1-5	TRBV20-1	TGCAGTGCTAGAAAACTTGGGGCCGGCAGGGGATCGAATCAGCCCCAGCATTTT	CSARKLGAGRGSNQPQHF
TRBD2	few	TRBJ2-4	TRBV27	TGTGCCAGTCAAGGGGTGGGGGGGGGAGCCAAAAACATTCAGTACTTC	CASQGVGGGAKNIQYF
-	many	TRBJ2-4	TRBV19	TGTGCCAGTACCCCTCCGGGGTGGGAGAGAAACATTCAGTACTTC	CASTPPGWERNIQYF
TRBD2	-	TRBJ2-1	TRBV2	TGTGCCATTAGCGGGAGCTCCCGGAATGAGCAGTTCTTC	CAISGSSRNEQFF
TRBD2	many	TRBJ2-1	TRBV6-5	TGTGCCAGCAGTTACTCACTTATTGGGACTACGGCCGATGAGCAGTTCTTC	CASSYSLIGTTADEQFF
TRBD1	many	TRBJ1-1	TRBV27	TGTGCCAGCAGTTTCCTCCCGACAGGGGCAAATGAAGCTTTCTTT	CASSFLPTGANEAFF
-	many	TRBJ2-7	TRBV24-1	TGTGCCACCAGTGATTGGGACTACGAGCAGTACTTC	CATSDWDYEQYF
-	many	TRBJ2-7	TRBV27	TGTGCCAGCAGGTTAGGACAGACGGGGAACTACGAGCAGTACTTC	CASRLGQTGNYEQYF
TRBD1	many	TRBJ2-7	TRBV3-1	TGTGCCAGCAGCCAGGGACAGGCCCTTTACGAGCAGTACTTC	CASSQGQALYEQYF
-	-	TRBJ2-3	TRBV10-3	TGTGCCATCAGAGGGGGGGGGGCTTGGCCAGATACGCAGTATTTT	CAIRGGGAWPDTQYF
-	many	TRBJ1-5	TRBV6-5	TGTGCCAGCAGTTACTCGACCCGGCGCATCAGCAATCAGCCCCAGCATTTT	CASSYSTRRISNQPQHF
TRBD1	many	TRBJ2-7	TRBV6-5	TGTGCCAGCAGTTACTCATCAGGGGGAAGCTCCTACGAGCAGTACTTC	CASSYSSGGSSYEQYF
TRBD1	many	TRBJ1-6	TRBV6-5	TGTGCCAGCACCTTATACAGGGGCAATTCACCCCTCCACTTT	CASTLYRGNSPLHF
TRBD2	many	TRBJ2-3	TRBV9	TGTGCCAGCAGCGTTTCAGCGGGACTAGTTCCCGATACGCAGTATTTT	CASSVSAGLVPDTQYF
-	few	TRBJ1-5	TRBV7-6	TGTGCCAGCAGCCAAGACATACCCGGAACCAATCAGCCCCAGCATTTT	CASSQDIPGTNQPQHF
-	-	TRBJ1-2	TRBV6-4	TGTGCCAGCAGTGACCCCTTCTATGACTACACCTTC	CASSDPFYDYTF
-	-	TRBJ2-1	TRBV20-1	TGCAGTGCTAGACCAGACACCCGGGTACGGGCCTACAATGAGCAGTTCTTC	CSARPDTRVRAYNEQFF
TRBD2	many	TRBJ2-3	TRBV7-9	TGTGCCAGCAGCTTCCGGACTAGCGCCACAGATACGCAGTATTTT	CASSFRTSATDTQYF
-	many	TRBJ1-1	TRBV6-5	TGTGCCAGCAGTAACCCAAGGGGGGCGAGGGACACTGAAGCTTTCTTT	CASSNPRGARDTEAFF
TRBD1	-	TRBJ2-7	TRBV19	TGTGCCAGTAGTTTATCCGGGACAGGGGAAGGGTGGCAGTACTTC	CASSLSGTGEGWQYF
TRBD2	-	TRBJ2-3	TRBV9	TGTGCCAGCAGCGTAGATCCGGGACTAGCGGGAGAAGATACGCAGTATTTT	CASSVDPGLAGEDTQYF
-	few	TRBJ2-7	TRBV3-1	TGTGCCAGCAGCCAAGATATCGAGCAGTACTTC	CASSQDIEQYF
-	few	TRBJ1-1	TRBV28	TGTGCCAGCAGTTTATATCGGGGGGCGAGCACTGGAGCTTTCTTT	CASSLYRGASTGAFF
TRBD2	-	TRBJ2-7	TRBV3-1	TGTGCCAGCAGATCCGGGACTAGCGTCCTCTACGAGCAGTGCTTC	CASRSGTSVLYEQCF
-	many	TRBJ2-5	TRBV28	TGTGCCAGCACCCCAGAAGTACAAGAGACCCAGTACTTC	CASTPEVQETQYF
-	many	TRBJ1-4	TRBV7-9	TGTGCCAGCAGGGAGCTAGGAGGAAATGAAAAACTGTTTTTT	CASRELGGNEKLFF
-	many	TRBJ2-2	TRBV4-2	TGTGCCAGCAGCCCACCGGGACATACGAACACCGGGGAGCTGTTTTTT	CASSPPGHTNTGELFF
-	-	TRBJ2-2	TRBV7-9	TGTGCCAGCAGCTCCCCCTTGGGAGCGGCCGGGGAGCTGTTTTTT	CASSSPLGAAGELFF
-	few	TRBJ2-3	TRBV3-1	TGTGCCAGCAGCCAAGGTTGGCCAGGGGGGGGGACAGATACGCAGTATTTT	CASSQGWPGGGTDTQYF
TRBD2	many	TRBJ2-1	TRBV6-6	TGTGCCAGCAGTTCCCCCGGGACTAGTTTCTTTGAGCAGTTCTTC	CASSSPGTSFFEQFF
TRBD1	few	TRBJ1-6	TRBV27	TGTGCCAGCAGTTCCCGGACAGGGGGAAATTCACCCCTCCACTTT	CASSSRTGGNSPLHF
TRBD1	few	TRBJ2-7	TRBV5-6	TGTGCCAGCAGCTTGGCCTGGGACAGACCATACGAGCAGTACTTC	CASSLAWDRPYEQYF
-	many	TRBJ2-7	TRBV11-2	TGTGCCAGCAGAGAACCCCATTGGGGGTACGAGCAGTACTTC	CASREPHWGYEQYF
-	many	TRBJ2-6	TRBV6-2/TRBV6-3	TGTGCCAGCAGTTTGGAGCGTCGAGGGGCCAACGTCCTGACTTTC	CASSLERRGANVLTF